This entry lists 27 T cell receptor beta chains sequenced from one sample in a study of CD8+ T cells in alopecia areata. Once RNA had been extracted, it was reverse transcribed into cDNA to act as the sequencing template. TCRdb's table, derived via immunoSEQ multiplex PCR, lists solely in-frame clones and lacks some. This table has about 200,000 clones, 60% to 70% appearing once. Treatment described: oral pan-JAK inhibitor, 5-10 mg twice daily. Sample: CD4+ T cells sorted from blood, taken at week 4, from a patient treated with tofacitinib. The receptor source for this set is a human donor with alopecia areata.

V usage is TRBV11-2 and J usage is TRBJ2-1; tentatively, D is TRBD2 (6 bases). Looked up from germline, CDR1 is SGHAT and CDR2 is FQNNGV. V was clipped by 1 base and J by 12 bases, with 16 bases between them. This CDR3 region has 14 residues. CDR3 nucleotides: TGTGCCAGCAGCTTAGTCCTGGCGGAGGGCGGGCAGTTCTTC. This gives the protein CASSLVLAEGGQFF.

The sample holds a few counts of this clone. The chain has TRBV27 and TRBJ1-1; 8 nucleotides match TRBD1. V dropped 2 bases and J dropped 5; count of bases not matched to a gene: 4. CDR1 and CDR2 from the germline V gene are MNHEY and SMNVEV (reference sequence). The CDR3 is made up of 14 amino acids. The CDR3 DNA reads TGTGCCAGCAGTTTACAGGGGGCGAAGACTGAAGCTTTCTTT. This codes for CASSLQGAKTEAFF.

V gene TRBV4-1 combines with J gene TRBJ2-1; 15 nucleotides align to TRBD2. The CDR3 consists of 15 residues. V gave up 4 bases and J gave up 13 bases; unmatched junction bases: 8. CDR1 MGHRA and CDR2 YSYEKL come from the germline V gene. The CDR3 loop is CASSRRGLAGGLQFF. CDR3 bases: TGCGCCAGCAGCCGACGGGGACTAGCGGGGGGCCTACAGTTCTTC.

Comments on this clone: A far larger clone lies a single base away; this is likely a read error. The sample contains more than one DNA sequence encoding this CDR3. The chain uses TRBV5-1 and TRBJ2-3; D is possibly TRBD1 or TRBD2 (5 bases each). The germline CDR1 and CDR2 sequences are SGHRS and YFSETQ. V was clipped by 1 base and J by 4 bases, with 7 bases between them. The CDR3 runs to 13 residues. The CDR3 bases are TGCGCCAGCAGCTTGTCGGGGCCAGATACGCAGTATTTT. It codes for CASSLSGPDTQYF.

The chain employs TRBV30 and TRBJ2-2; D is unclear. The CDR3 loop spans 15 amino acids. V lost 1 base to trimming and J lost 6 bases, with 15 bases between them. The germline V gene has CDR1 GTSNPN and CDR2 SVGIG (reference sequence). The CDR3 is CAWSASPWGSGELFF. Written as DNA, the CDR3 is TGTGCCTGGAGTGCCAGCCCGTGGGGTTCCGGGGAGCTGTTTTTT.

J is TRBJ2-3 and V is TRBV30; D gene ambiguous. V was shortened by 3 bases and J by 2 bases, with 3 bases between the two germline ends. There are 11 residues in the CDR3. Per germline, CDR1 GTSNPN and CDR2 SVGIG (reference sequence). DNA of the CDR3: TGTGCCTGGAGGAACACAGATACGCAGTATTTT. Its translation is CAWRNTDTQYF.

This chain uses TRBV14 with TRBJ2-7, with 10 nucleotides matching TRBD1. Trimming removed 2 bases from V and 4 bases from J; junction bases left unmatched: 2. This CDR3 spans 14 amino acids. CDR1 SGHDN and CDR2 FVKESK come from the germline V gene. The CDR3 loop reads CASSQWTGGYEQYF. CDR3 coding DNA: TGTGCCAGCAGCCAATGGACAGGGGGTTACGAGCAGTACTTC.

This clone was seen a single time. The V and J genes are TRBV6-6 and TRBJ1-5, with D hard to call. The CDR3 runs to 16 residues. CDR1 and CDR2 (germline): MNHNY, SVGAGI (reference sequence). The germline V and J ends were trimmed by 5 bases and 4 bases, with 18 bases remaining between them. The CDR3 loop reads CASSLSLGRINQPQHF. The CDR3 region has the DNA TGTGCCAGCAGTCTCTCCCTTGGACGGATTAATCAGCCCCAGCATTTT.

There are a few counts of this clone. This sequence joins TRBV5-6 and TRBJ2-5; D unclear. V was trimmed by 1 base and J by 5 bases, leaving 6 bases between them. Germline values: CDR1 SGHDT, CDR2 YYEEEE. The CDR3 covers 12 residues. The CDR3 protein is CASSLFRETQYF. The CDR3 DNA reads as TGTGCCAGCAGCTTGTTTCGGGAGACCCAGTACTTC.

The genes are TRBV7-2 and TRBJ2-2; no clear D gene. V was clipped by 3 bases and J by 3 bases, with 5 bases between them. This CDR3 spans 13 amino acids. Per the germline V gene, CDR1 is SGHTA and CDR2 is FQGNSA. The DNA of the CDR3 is TGTGCCAGCAGCTTCGCAGACACCGGGGAGCTGTTTTTT. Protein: CASSFADTGELFF.

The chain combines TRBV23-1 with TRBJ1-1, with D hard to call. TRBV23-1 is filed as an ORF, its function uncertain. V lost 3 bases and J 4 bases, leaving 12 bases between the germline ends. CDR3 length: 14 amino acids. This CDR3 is CASSHEGFCTEAFF. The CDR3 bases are TGCGCCAGCAGTCATGAGGGTTTCTGCACTGAAGCTTTCTTT.

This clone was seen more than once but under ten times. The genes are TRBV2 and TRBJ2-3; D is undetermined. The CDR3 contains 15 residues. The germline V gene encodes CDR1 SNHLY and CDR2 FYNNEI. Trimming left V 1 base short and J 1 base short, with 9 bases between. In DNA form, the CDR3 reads TGTGCCAGCAGTGAAGGGCAGGCGGGCACAGATACGCAGTATTTT. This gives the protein CASSEGQAGTDTQYF.

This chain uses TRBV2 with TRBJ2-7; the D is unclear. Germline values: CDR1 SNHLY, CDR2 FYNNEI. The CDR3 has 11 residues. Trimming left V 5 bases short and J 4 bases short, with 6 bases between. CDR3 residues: CASSRMYEQYF. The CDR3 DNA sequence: TGTGCCAGCAGTAGGATGTACGAGCAGTACTTC.

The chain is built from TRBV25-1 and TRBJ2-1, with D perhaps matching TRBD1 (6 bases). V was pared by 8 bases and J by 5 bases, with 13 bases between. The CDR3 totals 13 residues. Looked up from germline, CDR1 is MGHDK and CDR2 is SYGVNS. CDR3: CASGRDRNNEQFF. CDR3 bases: TGTGCCAGCGGGCGAGACAGGAACAATGAGCAGTTCTTC.

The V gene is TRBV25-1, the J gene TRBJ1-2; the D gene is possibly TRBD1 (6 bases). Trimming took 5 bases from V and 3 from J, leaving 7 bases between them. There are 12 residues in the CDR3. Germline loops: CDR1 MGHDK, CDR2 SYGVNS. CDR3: CASSRQDYGYTF. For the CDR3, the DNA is TGTGCCAGCAGTAGACAGGACTATGGCTACACCTTC.

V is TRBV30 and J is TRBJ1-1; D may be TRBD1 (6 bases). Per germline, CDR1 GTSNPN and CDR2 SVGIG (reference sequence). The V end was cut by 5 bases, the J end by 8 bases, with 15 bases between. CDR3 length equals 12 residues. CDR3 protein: CAWQGWGHEAFF. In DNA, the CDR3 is TGTGCCTGGCAAGGATGGGGACACGAAGCTTTCTTT.

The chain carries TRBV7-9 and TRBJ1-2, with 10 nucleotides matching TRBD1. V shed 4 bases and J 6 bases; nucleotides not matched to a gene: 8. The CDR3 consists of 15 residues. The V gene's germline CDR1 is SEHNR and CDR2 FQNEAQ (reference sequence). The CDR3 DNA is TGTGCCAGCAGCTCCCCCACCGGGACAGGGGATGGCTACACCTTC. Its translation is CASSSPTGTGDGYTF. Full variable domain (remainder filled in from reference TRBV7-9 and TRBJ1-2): DTGVSQNPRHKITKRGQNVTFRCDPISEHNRLYWYRQTLGQGPEFLTYFQNEAQLEKSRLLSDRFSAERPKGSFSTLEIQRTEQGDSAMYLCASSSPTGTGDGYTFGSGTRLTVV.

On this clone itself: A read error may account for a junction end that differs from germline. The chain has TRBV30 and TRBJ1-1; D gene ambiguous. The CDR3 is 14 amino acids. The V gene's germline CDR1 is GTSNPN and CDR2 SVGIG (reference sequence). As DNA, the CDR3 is TGTGCCTGGACCCCCGTCTGGGAAAACACTGAGGCTTTCTTT. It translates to CAWTPVWENTEAFF.

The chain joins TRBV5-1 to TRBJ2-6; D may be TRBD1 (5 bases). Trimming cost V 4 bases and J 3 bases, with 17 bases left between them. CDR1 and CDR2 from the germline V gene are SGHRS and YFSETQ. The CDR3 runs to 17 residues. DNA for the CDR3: TGCGCCAGCAGCCTCTTGGGGCAGCTGGGTGGGGCCAACGTCCTGACTTTC. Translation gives CASSLLGQLGGANVLTF.

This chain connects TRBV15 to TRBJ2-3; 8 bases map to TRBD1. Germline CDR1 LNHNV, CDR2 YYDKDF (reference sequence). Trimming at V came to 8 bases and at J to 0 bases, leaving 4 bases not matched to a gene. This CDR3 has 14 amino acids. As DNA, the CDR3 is TGTGCCACCCGGACAGGGTTCAGCACAGATACGCAGTATTTT. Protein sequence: CATRTGFSTDTQYF.

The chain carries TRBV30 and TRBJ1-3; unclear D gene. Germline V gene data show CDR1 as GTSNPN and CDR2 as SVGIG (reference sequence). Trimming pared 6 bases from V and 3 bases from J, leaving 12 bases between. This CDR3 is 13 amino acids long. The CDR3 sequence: CACDKGFGNTIYF. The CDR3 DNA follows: TGTGCCTGTGATAAAGGGTTTGGAAACACCATATATTTT.

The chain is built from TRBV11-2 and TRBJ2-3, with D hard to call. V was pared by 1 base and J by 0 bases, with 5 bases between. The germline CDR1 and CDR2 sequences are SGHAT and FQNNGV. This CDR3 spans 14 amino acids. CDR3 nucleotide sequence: TGTGCCAGCAGCTTAGTAGGCAGCACAGATACGCAGTATTTT. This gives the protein CASSLVGSTDTQYF.

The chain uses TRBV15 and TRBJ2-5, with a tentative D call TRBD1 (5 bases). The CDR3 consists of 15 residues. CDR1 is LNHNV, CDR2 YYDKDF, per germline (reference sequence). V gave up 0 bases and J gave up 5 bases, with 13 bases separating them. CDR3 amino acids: CATSRDPAGHETQYF. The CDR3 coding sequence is TGTGCCACCAGCAGAGACCCGGCAGGACACGAGACCCAGTACTTC.

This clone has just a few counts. CDR3 sequence reads: CSVHPTGSRQETQYF. The CDR3 region has the DNA TGCAGCGTTCACCCGACAGGGAGCAGACAAGAGACCCAGTACTTC. The chain combines TRBV29-1 with TRBJ2-5; 7 nucleotides align to TRBD1. The CDR3 spans 15 residues. Germline values: CDR1 SQVTM, CDR2 ANQGSEA. Trimming at V came to 5 bases and at J to 2 bases, leaving 11 bases not matched to a gene.

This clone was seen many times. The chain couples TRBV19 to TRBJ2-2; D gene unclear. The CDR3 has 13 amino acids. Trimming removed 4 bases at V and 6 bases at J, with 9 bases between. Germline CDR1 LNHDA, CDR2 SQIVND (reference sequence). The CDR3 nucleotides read TGTGCCAGTAGTACTAGGGTCGCCGGGGAGCTGTTTTTT. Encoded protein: CASSTRVAGELFF.

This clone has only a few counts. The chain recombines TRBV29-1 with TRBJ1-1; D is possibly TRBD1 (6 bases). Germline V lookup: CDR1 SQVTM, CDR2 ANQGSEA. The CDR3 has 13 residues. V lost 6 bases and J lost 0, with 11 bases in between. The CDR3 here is CSVYQGMNTEAFF. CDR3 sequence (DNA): TGCAGCGTGTATCAGGGGATGAACACTGAAGCTTTCTTT.

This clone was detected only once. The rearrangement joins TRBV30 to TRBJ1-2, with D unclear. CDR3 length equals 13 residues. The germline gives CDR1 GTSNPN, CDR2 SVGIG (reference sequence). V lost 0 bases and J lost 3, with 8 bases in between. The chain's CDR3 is CAWSVKDDYGYTF. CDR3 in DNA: TGTGCCTGGAGTGTAAAGGACGACTATGGCTACACCTTC.